The 3 T cell receptor beta chains below all came from one sample that was sequenced in a study of cytomegalovirus exposure and HLA in healthy donors. PCR primers comprised 60 Vbeta and 13 Jbeta primers. Sequencing used immunoSEQ multiplex PCR; TCRdb keeps in-frame clones, though not all of them. This table has 37,000 or so clones, over 70% appearing once. Sequenced: PBMCs. These receptors all stem from a man aged 25 to 40 in good health and CMV-seronegative.

This clone has just one count. J is TRBJ2-7 and V is TRBV29-1; D unclear. Trimming shortened V by 3 bases and J by 5 bases, and 17 bases separated the two germline ends. Germline V CDR1 and CDR2: SQVTM, ANQGSEA. The CDR3 covers 14 residues. In nucleotides, the CDR3 is TGCAGCGTTGAGAAGTCAGGTTCGCCCCACGAGCAGTACTTC. Residues: CSVEKSGSPHEQYF.

V is TRBV7-8 and J is TRBJ1-6; D may be TRBD1 (5 bases). This CDR3 has 14 amino acids. Trimming pared 3 bases from V and 6 bases from J, leaving 9 bases between. CDR1 SGHVS and CDR2 FQNEAQ come from the germline V gene. CDR3 loop: CASSLGQINSPLHF. The CDR3 nucleotides read TGTGCCAGCAGCTTGGGGCAGATTAATTCACCCCTCCACTTT. Complete variable domain (other parts from reference TRBV7-8 and TRBJ1-6): GAGVSQSPRYKVAKRGQDVALRCDPISGHVSLFWYQQALGQGPEFLTYFQNEAQLDKSGLPSDRFFAERPEGSVSTLKIQRTQQEDSAVYLCASSLGQINSPLHFGNGTRLTVT.

The J gene is TRBJ2-3, the V gene TRBV19; 12 bases align to TRBD1. V shed 6 bases and J 11 bases; nucleotides not matched to a gene: 15. Germline assignment: CDR1 LNHDA and CDR2 SQIVND (reference sequence). The CDR3 has 16 residues. The CDR3 region is CASRPSGGQGARRQYF. The DNA for the CDR3 is TGTGCCAGTAGACCTTCCGGGGGACAGGGGGCGCGAAGGCAGTATTTT.